A single sample is the source of the 27 T cell receptor beta chains below, sequenced in a study of CD8 T cells in Susac syndrome. Random hexamers were used to reverse transcribe an amount of about 0.5 to 1 ug RNA. Each CDR3 protein gets one entry after TCRdb re-called the immunoSEQ multiplex PCR reads with MiXCR. The data hold roughly 130,000 distinct CDR3 sequences, with nearly 95% observed a single time. The specimen sequenced was CD4+ T cells from PBMCs. The receptor set was obtained from a human donor in good health.

V and J are TRBV14 and TRBJ2-7; 14 bases are shared with TRBD2. CDR1 and CDR2 from the germline V gene are SGHDN and FVKESK. Trimming took 4 bases from V and 3 from J; bases not matched to a gene: 14. The CDR3 sequence is 19 residues long. The CDR3 reads CASSLRLAGGPTIGYEQYF. In DNA form, the CDR3 reads TGTGCCAGCAGCCTCCGACTAGCGGGAGGGCCAACTATAGGCTACGAGCAGTACTTC.

The chain joins TRBV10-2 to TRBJ2-7; the match to TRBD2 covers 14 bases. Germline V gene data show CDR1 as WSHSY and CDR2 as SAAADI. The CDR3 has 15 residues. The junction had 5 bases not matched to a gene; V was cut back by 4 bases and J by 6 bases. The CDR3 DNA is TGCGCCAGCAGTGGCCTTGGACTAGCGGGAGGCGAGCAGTACTTC. It specifies CASSGLGLAGGEQYF.

This chain connects TRBV7-2 to TRBJ1-2, with 7 bases fitting TRBD1. CDR3 length: 14 residues. With 5 bases clipped from V and 6 bases from J, the junction kept 9 bases outside the gene matches. The V gene's germline CDR1 is SGHTA and CDR2 FQGNSA. The DNA for the CDR3 is TGTGCCAGCAGCCCACAGGGACAGCTTAATGGCTACACCTTC. Its protein product is CASSPQGQLNGYTF.

The gene calls are TRBV29-1 and TRBJ2-7; 9 bases agree with TRBD1. The germline gives CDR1 SQVTM, CDR2 ANQGSEA. This CDR3 spans 15 amino acids. V dropped 7 bases and J dropped 2; count of bases not matched to a gene: 12. CDR3 loop: CSALNGWTGAYEQYF. The CDR3 DNA follows: TGCAGCGCCCTGAATGGGTGGACAGGGGCCTACGAGCAGTACTTC.

The rearrangement links TRBV7-9 to TRBJ2-3; the D is unclear. Germline CDR1 and CDR2: SEHNR and FQNEAQ (reference sequence). This CDR3 spans 15 amino acids. The ends were cut back, 2 bases at V and 0 bases at J, with 9 bases in the middle. In DNA form, the CDR3 reads TGTGCCAGCAGCTTAATAACAACTAGCACAGATACGCAGTATTTT. This gives the protein CASSLITTSTDTQYF.

CDR3 sequence: CASSEMMGGYTF. The DNA for the CDR3 is TGTGCCAGCAGTGAAATGATGGGGGGCTACACCTTC. The chain uses TRBV25-1 and TRBJ1-2; D is unclear. CDR1 is MGHDK and CDR2 is SYGVNS in the germline V gene. This CDR3 has 12 residues. V lost 2 bases to trimming and J lost 8 bases, with 9 bases between them.

The rearrangement uses TRBV24-1 and TRBJ2-5; 9 bases map to TRBD1. The trim removed 3 bases at V and 5 bases at J, leaving 9 bases unmatched. The V gene's germline CDR1 is KGHDR and CDR2 SFDVKD. This CDR3 contains 16 residues. In DNA, the CDR3 is TGTGCCACCAGTGATCCCACAGGGGGCGAGGAGGAGACCCAGTACTTC. The encoded protein is CATSDPTGGEEETQYF.

The V gene is TRBV5-1, the J gene TRBJ2-3, with 9 bases matching TRBD1. CDR3 length equals 13 residues. Germline V gene lookup returns CDR1 SGHRS and CDR2 YFSETQ. The junction had 5 bases not matched to a gene; V was cut back by 8 bases and J by 4 bases. CDR3: CASGDRAADTQYF. For the CDR3, the DNA is TGCGCCAGTGGGGACAGGGCGGCAGATACGCAGTATTTT. The whole variable domain, filled in from reference TRBV5-1 and TRBJ2-3, reads KAGVTQTPRYLIKTRGQQVTLSCSPISGHRSVSWYQQTPGQGLQFLFEYFSETQRNKGNFPGRFSGRQFSNSRSEMNVSTLELGDSALYLCASGDRAADTQYFGPGTRLTVL.

The chain recombines TRBV2 with TRBJ1-5, with D hard to call. This CDR3 contains 14 residues. CDR1 is SNHLY and CDR2 is FYNNEI in the germline V gene. The V gene lost 4 bases and the J gene lost 0 bases, with 7 bases spanning the gap. CDR3 in amino acids: CASSGVYSNQPQHF. The CDR3, as DNA: TGTGCCAGCAGTGGGGTTTATAGCAATCAGCCCCAGCATTTT.

This chain joins TRBV10-3 and TRBJ2-1, with D tentatively TRBD1 (5 bases). V shed 5 bases and J shed 6 bases, with 11 bases lying between them. Germline CDR1 ENHRY, CDR2 SYGVKD. This CDR3 spans 13 amino acids. This CDR3 is CAISQGVGNEQFF. Written as DNA, the CDR3 is TGTGCCATCAGTCAGGGCGTGGGCAATGAGCAGTTCTTC.

This CDR3 is CASSPGLSGGYTF. CDR3 in DNA: TGTGCCAGCAGCCCGGGACTGTCAGGAGGCTACACCTTC. The chain links TRBV9 to TRBJ1-2, with a weak D call TRBD1 (5 bases). The V end was cut by 4 bases, the J end by 8 bases, with 15 bases between. CDR1 and CDR2 from the germline V gene are SGDLS and YYNGEE. The CDR3 runs to 13 residues.

This clonotype came up once. V gene TRBV3-1 combines with J gene TRBJ2-5; D tentatively reads TRBD1 or TRBD2 (5 bases each). This CDR3 spans 10 amino acids. Trimming stripped 3 bases from V and 9 bases from J, with 5 bases between. CDR1 and CDR2 (germline): LGHDT, YNNKEL (reference sequence). The CDR3 here is CASSQGAQYF. CDR3 coding DNA: TGTGCCAGCAGCCAGGGGGCCCAGTACTTC.

The chain has TRBV15 and TRBJ1-4, with D perhaps TRBD1 (5 bases). Germline V CDR1 and CDR2: LNHNV, YYDKDF (reference sequence). This CDR3 comprises 16 residues. Deletions cut 3 bases from V and 0 bases from J, with 11 bases between. The CDR3 protein is CATSRGEISTNEKLFF. CDR3 sequence (DNA): TGTGCCACCAGCAGGGGGGAGATTTCAACTAATGAAAAACTGTTTTTT.

The CDR3 here is CASRIGGYEQYF. The DNA for the CDR3 is TGTGCCAGCAGGATCGGAGGGTACGAGCAGTACTTC. The chain carries TRBV2 and TRBJ2-7; D may be TRBD2 (6 bases). Germline CDR1 is SNHLY and CDR2 is FYNNEI. V lost 6 bases to trimming and J lost 4 bases, with 10 bases between them. CDR3 length equals 12 residues.

The V gene is TRBV10-1, the J gene TRBJ2-7; D gene unclear. Germline CDR1 reads WNHNN; CDR2 reads SYGVQD (reference sequence). The V and J ends lost 2 bases and 11 bases respectively, with 4 bases between them. CDR3 length: 9 amino acids. CDR3 sequence (DNA): TGCGCCAGCAGTGAGAGGGAGTACTTC. It codes for CASSEREYF.

This chain joins TRBV7-9 and TRBJ2-3, with D possibly being TRBD2 (6 bases). The V gene lost 5 bases and the J gene lost 5 bases, with 17 bases spanning the gap. CDR1 and CDR2 from the germline V gene are SEHNR and FQNEAQ (reference sequence). The CDR3 loop spans 15 amino acids. CDR3 bases: TGTGCCAGCAGCCCCAGCCGGGGGAGAGAAGATACGCAGTATTTT. It codes for CASSPSRGREDTQYF.

This sequence joins TRBV4-1 and TRBJ2-4; perhaps TRBD2 as D (6 bases). CDR1 and CDR2 from the germline V gene are MGHRA and YSYEKL. Deletions cut 1 base from V and 0 bases from J, with 10 bases between. The CDR3 extends over 16 amino acids. The DNA of the CDR3 is TGCGCCAGCAGCCAAGCGGCGGGACTAGCCAAAAACATTCAGTACTTC. Its protein is CASSQAAGLAKNIQYF.

The V call is TRBV16, the J call TRBJ1-5, with TRBD1 matching 7 bases. CDR1 is KGHSY, CDR2 FQNENV, per germline. J lost 4 bases, V lost 3 bases, and 3 bases had no gene match. The CDR3 extends over 14 amino acids. CDR3 sequence reads: CASSHRDSNQPQHF. The CDR3 DNA sequence: TGTGCCAGCAGCCACAGGGACAGTAATCAGCCCCAGCATTTT.

The rearrangement uses TRBV28 and TRBJ2-1; a possible D gene is TRBD2 (5 bases). The germline V gene encodes CDR1 MDHEN and CDR2 SYDVKM. Trimming stripped 4 bases from V and 14 bases from J, with 12 bases between. This CDR3 is built from 11 residues. The CDR3 DNA follows: TGTGCCAGCAGTTCGGACCTGCGGGAGTTCTTC. Protein sequence: CASSSDLREFF. Full variable domain (remainder filled in from reference TRBV28 and TRBJ2-1): DVKVTQSSRYLVKRTGEKVFLECVQDMDHENMFWYRQDPGLGLRLIYFSYDVKMKEKGDIPEGYSVSREKKERFSLILESASTNQTSMYLCASSSDLREFFGPGTRLTVL.

The rearrangement joins TRBV30 to TRBJ2-4; TRBD1 or TRBD2 may be the D gene (6 bases each). CDR1 is GTSNPN, CDR2 SVGIG, per germline (reference sequence). CDR3 size: 17 residues. Trimming stripped 8 bases from V and 0 bases from J, with 23 bases between. Here the CDR3 reads CAGDLDRGGLAKNIQYF. CDR3 coding DNA: TGTGCCGGGGACCTGGATAGAGGGGGGCTAGCCAAAAACATTCAGTACTTC. Full variable domain (missing parts from reference TRBV30 and TRBJ2-4): SQTIHQWPATLVQPVGSPLSLECTVEGTSNPNLYWYRQAAGRGLQLLFYSVGIGQISSEVPQNLSASRPQDRQFILSSKKLLLSDSGFYLCAGDLDRGGLAKNIQYFGAGTRLSVL.

The chain couples TRBV29-1 to TRBJ2-3; D possibly corresponds to TRBD2 (6 bases). The CDR3 contains 14 residues. Looked up from germline, CDR1 is SQVTM and CDR2 is ANQGSEA. With 2 bases removed from V and 2 bases from J, the gap between germline ends came to 11 bases. The CDR3 coding sequence is TGCAGCGTTGAACTGGCGGGGAACACAGATACGCAGTATTTT. Amino acids: CSVELAGNTDTQYF.

The CDR3 region is CASTFGGSDTGELFF. The DNA of the CDR3 is TGTGCCAGCACCTTCGGGGGTTCGGACACCGGGGAGCTGTTTTTT. V and J are TRBV12-3 or TRBV12-4 and TRBJ2-2; D might be TRBD2 (6 bases). This CDR3 is 15 amino acids long. V was pared by 7 bases and J by 3 bases, with 15 bases between.

CDR3 nucleotides: TGTGCCACCAGCAGAGATCGCGCGCAGGGTGGAGAAAAACTGTTTTTT. As protein: CATSRDRAQGGEKLFF. The rearrangement uses TRBV15 and TRBJ1-4; TRBD1 is a possible D gene (5 bases). In germline, CDR1 is LNHNV, CDR2 YYDKDF (reference sequence). V shed 0 bases and J shed 8 bases, with 16 bases lying between them. The CDR3 has 16 amino acids. Complete variable domain (other parts from reference TRBV15 and TRBJ1-4): DAMVIQNPRYQVTQFGKPVTLSCSQTLNHNVMYWYQQKSSQAPKLLFHYYDKDFNNEADTPDNFQSRRPNTSFCFLDIRSPGLGDTAMYLCATSRDRAQGGEKLFFGSGTQLSVL.

This clonotype appeared a single time. The genes are TRBV28 and TRBJ1-1, with 8 bases identical to TRBD1. Germline V gene sequence: CDR1 MDHEN, CDR2 SYDVKM. With 5 bases clipped from V and 4 bases from J, the junction kept 9 bases outside the gene matches. The CDR3 spans 15 residues. CDR3 DNA sequence: TGTGCCAGCAGTCGACCAGGGGGCGTTAGCACTGAAGCTTTCTTT. It is translated as CASSRPGGVSTEAFF.

The rearrangement links TRBV20-1 to TRBJ1-1; perhaps TRBD1 as D (5 bases). Per the germline V gene, CDR1 is DFQATT and CDR2 is SNEGSKA (reference sequence). V was pared by 0 bases and J by 1 base, with 12 bases between. The CDR3 covers 15 residues. CDR3: CSARDLGARNTEAFF. In nucleotides, the CDR3 is TGCAGTGCTAGAGATCTTGGGGCGAGGAACACTGAAGCTTTCTTT.

This chain uses TRBV20-1 with TRBJ2-7; D is possibly TRBD2 (6 bases). Trimming removed 2 bases at V and 0 bases at J, with 14 bases between. Per germline, CDR1 DFQATT and CDR2 SNEGSKA (reference sequence). This CDR3 is 15 amino acids long. The CDR3 nucleotides read TGCAGTGCTAGACGACCGGGACTCAGCTCCTACGAGCAGTACTTC. Encoded protein: CSARRPGLSSYEQYF.

The chain carries TRBV29-1 and TRBJ1-2; D is undetermined. The CDR3 length is 12 residues. Trimming took 5 bases from V and 7 from J, leaving 14 bases between them. Germline CDR1 and CDR2: SQVTM and ANQGSEA. The CDR3 reads CSVHSSPGGYTF. CDR3 coding DNA: TGCAGCGTTCATAGCAGCCCGGGTGGCTACACCTTC.